The 10 T cell receptor beta chains presented below share a single source sample, sequenced in a study of early T cells in non-severe SARS-CoV-2 infection (dated by TCRdb to the early 2020s). Libraries came from 5' RACE. Instrument used: NextSeq 500. TCRdb handled the public reads itself, with Q25 trimming in fastp and clone calling in MiXCR, and kept productive beta chains. Each CDR3 protein appears once, grouped with its most common genes and DNA. The sample yields some 54,000 distinct CDR3 sequences; 8% to 13% were counted once. Roughly an eighth of the sample belongs to the ten largest clones. Sequences were obtained from whole blood. These receptors all come from an adult who was a healthcare worker with PCR-confirmed SARS-CoV-2 infection or an uninfected control (not recorded which).

Ten or more counts support this clonotype. The chain links TRBV5-1 to TRBJ2-7, with D hard to call. The CDR3 extends over 13 amino acids. With 4 bases removed from V and 1 base from J, the gap between germline ends came to 9 bases. Germline values: CDR1 SGHRS, CDR2 YFSETQ. The CDR3 bases are TGCGCCAGCAGCATCGACATATCCTACGAGCAGTACTTC. Protein: CASSIDISYEQYF.

This clonotype was detected only a few times. V is TRBV18 and J is TRBJ2-5; tentatively, D is TRBD2 (5 bases). This CDR3 is 16 amino acids long. The V gene lost 0 bases and the J gene lost 3 bases, with 14 bases spanning the gap. CDR1 and CDR2 from the germline V gene are KGHSH and LQKENI. Here the CDR3 DNA reads TGTGCCAGCTCACCACCGAGGTCCCGGACTGAAGAGACCCAGTACTTC. Translation: CASSPPRSRTEETQYF.

At least ten counts were recorded for this clonotype. CDR3 protein: CASSYTSNQPQHF. The DNA of the CDR3 is TGTGCCAGCAGCTACACTAGCAATCAGCCCCAGCATTTT. The V gene is TRBV6-2 or TRBV6-3, the J gene TRBJ1-5; D call uncertain. The CDR3 is 13 residues long. V lost 6 bases and J lost 0, with 6 bases in between. In germline, CDR1 is MNHEY, CDR2 SVGEGT.

Many counts were recorded for this clonotype. The V call is TRBV11-2, the J call TRBJ1-1; 7 nucleotides agree with TRBD1. V was clipped by 4 bases and J by 6 bases; unmatched bases: 2. Per the germline V gene, CDR1 is SGHAT and CDR2 is FQNNGV. This CDR3 region has 12 residues. The CDR3 region has the DNA TGTGCCAGCAGCTCCGGACAGGCTGAAGCTTTCTTT. This encodes CASSSGQAEAFF.

The sample holds many counts of this clonotype. The V gene is TRBV4-1, the J gene TRBJ1-2; a weak D match, TRBD1 (5 bases). CDR3 length: 16 amino acids. Trimming removed 1 base at V and 6 bases at J, with 18 bases between. Germline V lookup: CDR1 MGHRA, CDR2 YSYEKL. The CDR3: CASSQGLGAGGHGYTF. The CDR3 nucleotides read TGCGCCAGCAGCCAAGGTCTAGGCGCCGGGGGTCATGGCTACACCTTC.

This clonotype appeared many times. The gene calls are TRBV4-3 and TRBJ2-3, with D hard to call. V was cut by 0 bases and J by 4 bases, with 14 bases left in between. This CDR3 comprises 16 residues. The germline CDR1 and CDR2 sequences are LGHNA and YSLEER. CDR3 in DNA: TGCGCCAGCAGCCAAGATCCCCCTGGATCTGCAGATACGCAGTATTTT. Its protein is CASSQDPPGSADTQYF.

This clonotype counts as medium-sized. The chain combines TRBV29-1 with TRBJ2-5, with 9 bases matching TRBD1. The CDR3 length is 13 residues. Germline CDR1 and CDR2: SQVTM and ANQGSEA. V was pared by 6 bases and J by 6 bases, with 8 bases of the junction left unmatched. In DNA form, the CDR3 reads TGCAGCGTGGTGGACAGGGGAGGAAAGACCCAGTACTTC. It encodes CSVVDRGGKTQYF.

This chain uses TRBV28 with TRBJ2-1; no clear D. Germline V gene lookup returns CDR1 MDHEN and CDR2 SYDVKM. The CDR3 loop spans 12 amino acids. The germline V and J ends were trimmed by 1 base and 8 bases, with 6 bases remaining between them. As DNA, the CDR3 is TGTGCCAGCAGTTTATTCGGATATGAGCAGTTCTTC. Translated: CASSLFGYEQFF. Together with reference TRBV28 and TRBJ2-1, the CDR3 gives the full variable domain: DVKVTQSSRYLVKRTGEKVFLECVQDMDHENMFWYRQDPGLGLRLIYFSYDVKMKEKGDIPEGYSVSREKKERFSLILESASTNQTSMYLCASSLFGYEQFFGPGTRLTVL.

This clonotype was counted many times. This chain uses TRBV7-9 with TRBJ2-3; a weak D match, TRBD2 (5 bases). V lost 3 bases and J 2 bases, leaving 12 bases between the germline ends. Germline CDR1 SEHNR, CDR2 FQNEAQ (reference sequence). The CDR3 covers 15 residues. The CDR3 here is CASSFDGGYTDTQYF. The CDR3 coding sequence is TGTGCCAGCAGCTTTGACGGAGGCTACACAGATACGCAGTATTTT.

This clonotype was seen a few times. V gene TRBV6-6 combines with J gene TRBJ2-1; 7 nucleotides line up with TRBD2. This CDR3 has 18 residues. J was trimmed by 10 bases and V by 3 bases; bases with no gene match: 21. Germline-derived CDR1 and CDR2 are MNHNY and SVGAGI (reference sequence). Written as DNA, the CDR3 is TGTGCCAGCAGTTATTTCTCCGGGACTACCGGCGGGGGTCGAGAGCAGTTCTTC. This translates into CASSYFSGTTGGGREQFF.